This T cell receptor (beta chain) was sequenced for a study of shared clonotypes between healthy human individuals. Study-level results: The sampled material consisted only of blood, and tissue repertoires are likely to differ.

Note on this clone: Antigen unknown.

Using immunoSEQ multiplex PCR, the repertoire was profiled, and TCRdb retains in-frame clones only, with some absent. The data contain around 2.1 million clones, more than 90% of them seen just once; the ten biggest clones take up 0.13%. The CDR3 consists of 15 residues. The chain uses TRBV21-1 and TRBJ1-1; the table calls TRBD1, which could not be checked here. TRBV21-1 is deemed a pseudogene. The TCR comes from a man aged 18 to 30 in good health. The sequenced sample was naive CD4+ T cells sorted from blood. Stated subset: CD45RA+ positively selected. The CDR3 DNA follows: TGTGCCAGCAGCAGTCGACAGGGAACGTACGGTGAAGCTTTCTTT. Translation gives CASSSRQGTYGEAFF.